Given below is one T cell receptor (beta chain) in context. The entry originates in a study of shared clonotypes between healthy human individuals. The assay was immunoSEQ multiplex PCR, and TCRdb's table has in-frame clones only and misses some. The repertoire holds approximately 2.5 million clones, with around nine tenths as singletons. Germline lookup yields CDR1 MNHEY and CDR2 SVGAGI. V shed 6 bases and J 11 bases; nucleotides not matched to a gene: 6. This CDR3 is 11 amino acids long. The J gene is TRBJ1-1, the V gene TRBV6-5, with 7 positions matching TRBD1. This clonotype originated in a man aged 18 to 29 in good health. Sequencing was done on a sample of naive CD4+ T cells sorted from blood. Documented subset: CD45RA+ positively selected. CDR3: CASSLGGQAFF. CDR3 bases: TGTGCCAGCAGCTTAGGGGGCCAGGCTTTCTTT.